This TCR beta chain appears in the sequencing data of a study of vaccination and CD4 T cells after COVID-19. On the study more broadly: Sampling that followed vaccination took place a median about 75 days after dose two, within a range of 14 to 241. The cells in question were stimulated using overlapping spike peptides derived from SARS-CoV-2, HCoV-NL63, HCoV-OC43 and HCoV-229E. Whole-study findings and limits: Relatively few convalescent patients were studied; early post-infection timepoints were not included.

Scientists ran DNA taken from cultured CD4+ T cells through the Oncomine TCR Beta short-read assay for sequencing. After culture, CD4+ T cells served as the source for genomic DNA extraction. TCRdb re-called the PCR reads through MiXCR, storing one row per CDR3 protein. The sample lists about 23,000 distinct CDR3 sequences; roughly 43% were seen once. Time point reported: late sampling 161 to 241 days after vaccination in a few convalescent patients. Treatment here: approximately nine-day PBMC culture with coronavirus spike peptide pools or control peptides (ViraFEST assay). Notes on this clonotype: Its antigen is not identified.

This TCR came from a human donor who had recovered from COVID-19. The material was CD4+ T cells from blood, cultured in vitro, obtained about 7 months after SARS-CoV-2 vaccination.

The CDR3 protein is CASRGGLDTGELFF. CDR3 in DNA: TGTGCCAGCAGGGGGGGGCTGGACACCGGGGAGCTGTTTTTT. The rearrangement uses TRBV2 and TRBJ2-2; TRBD2 is a possible D gene (7 bases). CDR1 is SNHLY, CDR2 FYNNEI, per germline. The CDR3 length is 14 residues. V dropped 6 bases and J dropped 3 bases, with 11 bases sitting between them.